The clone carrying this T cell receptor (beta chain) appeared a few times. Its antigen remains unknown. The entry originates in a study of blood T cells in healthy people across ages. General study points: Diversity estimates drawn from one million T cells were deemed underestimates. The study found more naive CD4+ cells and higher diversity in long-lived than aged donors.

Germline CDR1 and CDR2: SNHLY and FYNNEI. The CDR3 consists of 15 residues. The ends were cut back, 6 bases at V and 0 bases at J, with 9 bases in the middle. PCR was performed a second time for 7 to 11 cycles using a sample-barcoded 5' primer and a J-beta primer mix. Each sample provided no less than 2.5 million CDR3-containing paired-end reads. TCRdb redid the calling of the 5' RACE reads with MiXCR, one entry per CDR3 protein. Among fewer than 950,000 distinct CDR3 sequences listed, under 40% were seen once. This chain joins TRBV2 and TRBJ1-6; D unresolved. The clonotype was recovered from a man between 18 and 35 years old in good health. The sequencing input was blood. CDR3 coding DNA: TGTGCCAGCAGGGACGGTGGCTCCTATAATTCACCCCTCCACTTT. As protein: CASRDGGSYNSPLHF. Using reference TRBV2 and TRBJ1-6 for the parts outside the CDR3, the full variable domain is EPEVTQTPSHQVTQMGQEVILRCVPISNHLYFYWYRQILGQKVEFLVSFYNNEISEKSEIFDDQFSVERPDGSNFTLKIRSTKLEDSAMYFCASRDGGSYNSPLHFGNGTRLTVT.